The next 20 T cell receptor beta chains were all read from a single sample in a study of CD8 T cells in ankylosing spondylitis. TCRdb re-called the 5' RACE reads with MiXCR, one entry per CDR3 protein. This table has tens of thousands of distinct CDR3 sequences, 25% to 35% appearing once. Sequencing was done on a sample of blood, either unsorted or a sorted T cell fraction (not recorded which). The receptors originated from a male donor with ankylosing spondylitis or in good health (not recorded which).

This sequence joins TRBV27 and TRBJ2-3; 8 bases fit TRBD1. Germline trimming cut 7 bases from V and 0 bases from J; bases unmatched to any gene: 6. Germline V gene data show CDR1 as MNHEY and CDR2 as SMNVEV (reference sequence). CDR3 length: 15 amino acids. The CDR3 sequence: CASKLDRASTDTQYF. CDR3 coding DNA: TGTGCCAGCAAACTGGACAGGGCGAGCACAGATACGCAGTATTTT.

DNA for the CDR3: TGCAGTTTACAGGGGACTAATGAAAAACTGTTTTTT. Translation: CSLQGTNEKLFF. V and J are TRBV20-1 and TRBJ1-4, with TRBD1 matching 7 bases. CDR3 length: 12 amino acids. Germline V gene lookup returns CDR1 DFQATT and CDR2 SNEGSKA (reference sequence). Trimming took 8 bases from V and 2 from J; bases not matched to a gene: 2.

This clonotype was seen a handful of times. The V call is TRBV7-3, the J call TRBJ2-3; D is perhaps TRBD1 (5 bases). Trimming removed 4 bases from V and 2 bases from J, with 10 bases in between. Germline CDR1 SGHTA, CDR2 FQGTGA. This CDR3 has 14 amino acids. In DNA, the CDR3 is TGTGCCAGCAGCTGGACAAGAGACACAGATACGCAGTATTTT. Translation gives CASSWTRDTDTQYF.

A few counts support this clonotype. DNA for the CDR3: TGTGCCAGCAGCCCGGGGGGAGCTCGACAAGAGACCCAGTACTTC. This encodes CASSPGGARQETQYF. The chain has TRBV28 and TRBJ2-5; 7 bases are shared with TRBD2. V was pared by 6 bases and J by 2 bases, with 9 bases of the junction left unmatched. Per the germline V gene, CDR1 is MDHEN and CDR2 is SYDVKM. The CDR3 is 15 residues long.

V is TRBV10-3 and J is TRBJ1-1; D unresolved. Germline-derived CDR1 and CDR2 are ENHRY and SYGVKD. V lost 1 base, J lost 2 bases, and 8 bases lay in between. This CDR3 is built from 14 residues. The CDR3 spells CAISELADNTEAFF. The CDR3 DNA reads as TGTGCCATCAGTGAGTTGGCAGACAACACTGAAGCTTTCTTT.

The V and J genes are TRBV20-1 and TRBJ2-7; D is ambiguous. CDR3 length equals 12 residues. Germline CDR1 reads DFQATT; CDR2 reads SNEGSKA (reference sequence). V dropped 3 bases and J dropped 4 bases, with 10 bases sitting between them. The CDR3 sequence is CSARPILYEQYF. The CDR3 bases are TGCAGTGCTAGGCCGATTTTGTACGAGCAGTACTTC.

J is TRBJ1-5 and V is TRBV5-1; D is unclear. CDR1 and CDR2 from the germline V gene are SGHRS and YFSETQ. The CDR3 is 12 amino acids. V was cut by 1 base and J by 6 bases, with 5 bases left in between. CDR3 in DNA: TGCGCCAGCAGCTTGAACGGTCAGCCCCAGCATTTT. It encodes CASSLNGQPQHF.

The chain combines TRBV12-3 or TRBV12-4 with TRBJ1-2; no clear D. This CDR3 contains 15 residues. The ends were cut back, 4 bases at V and 8 bases at J, with 20 bases in the middle. CDR3 in amino acids: CASSSPEQSFWGYTF. The CDR3 nucleotides are TGTGCCAGCAGTTCCCCGGAACAGAGCTTCTGGGGCTACACCTTC.

This clonotype was detected ten times or more. The rearrangement uses TRBV7-2 and TRBJ1-5; D gene uncertain. V lost 5 bases to trimming and J lost 6 bases, with 11 bases between them. The germline CDR1 and CDR2 sequences are SGHTA and FQGNSA. The CDR3 has 13 amino acids. The CDR3 loop is CASSPTLGQPQHF. The CDR3 nucleotides are TGTGCCAGCAGCCCTACTTTGGGTCAGCCCCAGCATTTT.

Remarks on this clonotype: Mismatch with germline at one junction end may stem from a read error. The V gene is TRBV29-1, the J gene TRBJ1-5; tentative D call: TRBD1 (6 bases). The CDR3 totals 15 residues. CDR1 SQVTM and CDR2 ANQGSEA come from the germline V gene. The CDR3 loop reads CSVVIPGGGNQPQHF. CDR3 nucleotides: TGCAGTGTTGTAATTCCCGGGGGCGGCAATCAGCCCCAGCATTTT.

This chain uses TRBV20-1 with TRBJ2-1, with D perhaps TRBD2 (6 bases). CDR1 is DFQATT, CDR2 SNEGSKA, per germline (reference sequence). Trimming removed 0 bases at V and 4 bases at J, with 10 bases between. The CDR3 covers 14 residues. The DNA for the CDR3 is TGCAGTGCTAGAGATCCGGGAGCGTACAATGAGCAGTTCTTC. It yields the protein CSARDPGAYNEQFF.

This clonotype appeared a few times. The rearrangement joins TRBV12-5 to TRBJ2-1; D is possibly TRBD1 (6 bases). The CDR3 contains 15 residues. V was trimmed by 5 bases and J by 6 bases, leaving 17 bases between them. Germline-derived CDR1 and CDR2 are LGHNT and FRNRAP. The CDR3 coding sequence is TGTGCTAGTGGTCCCGACAGGTTCGGAGCCAATGAGCAGTTCTTC. It codes for CASGPDRFGANEQFF.

The chain couples TRBV18 to TRBJ2-7, with TRBD2 identical over 8 bases. Germline lookup yields CDR1 KGHSH and CDR2 LQKENI. V was pared by 6 bases and J by 2 bases, with 3 bases of the junction left unmatched. The CDR3 has 13 amino acids. CDR3 sequence: CASSREGTYEQYF. The CDR3, as DNA: TGTGCCAGCTCTCGGGAGGGAACCTACGAGCAGTACTTC.

This chain joins TRBV5-4 and TRBJ2-5; 8 bases fit TRBD2. There are 19 residues in the CDR3. Germline V gene sequence: CDR1 SGHNT, CDR2 YYREEE (reference sequence). V lost 0 bases to trimming and J lost 5 bases; unmatched junction nucleotides: 18. The CDR3 DNA is TGTGCCAGCAGCTTGGTTTCGGGGGGGACCTTGATCAATGGGGAGACCCAGTACTTC. This encodes CASSLVSGGTLINGETQYF.

This clonotype turned up a few times. The rearrangement links TRBV5-5 to TRBJ2-7; TRBD1 matches at 7 bases. Trimming removed 1 base from V and 2 bases from J; junction bases left unmatched: 6. Germline assignment: CDR1 SGHKS and CDR2 YYEKEE (reference sequence). There are 15 residues in the CDR3. CDR3 region: CASSLSQGITYEQYF. CDR3 sequence (DNA): TGTGCCAGCAGCTTGTCACAGGGGATAACCTACGAGCAGTACTTC.

The rearrangement uses TRBV3-1 and TRBJ1-5, with a possible D match to TRBD1 (5 bases). Between the trimmed V and J ends, which lost 5 bases and 0 bases, there was a span of 11 bases. CDR1 and CDR2 (germline): LGHDT, YNNKEL (reference sequence). This CDR3 contains 15 residues. As DNA, the CDR3 is TGTGCCAGCAGCTTTGGGACCTATAGCAATCAGCCCCAGCATTTT. Amino acids: CASSFGTYSNQPQHF.

This clonotype was seen a few times. The chain links TRBV7-2 to TRBJ1-1, with D perhaps matching TRBD1 (5 bases). The CDR3 has 13 residues. The V end lost 5 bases, the J end lost 1 base, and 8 bases lay between the germline ends. Germline assignment: CDR1 SGHTA and CDR2 FQGNSA. For the CDR3, the DNA is TGTGCCAGCAGCGTGACAGAGAACACTGAAGCTTTCTTT. It is translated as CASSVTENTEAFF. Complete variable domain (other parts from reference TRBV7-2 and TRBJ1-1): GAGVSQSPSNKVTEKGKDVELRCDPISGHTALYWYRQSLGQGLEFLIYFQGNSAPDKSGLPSDRFSAERTGGSVSTLTIQRTQQEDSAVYLCASSVTENTEAFFGQGTRLTVV.

This clonotype came up a few times. The chain has TRBV5-1 and TRBJ1-1, with TRBD1 as a possible D gene (5 bases). Germline-derived CDR1 and CDR2 are SGHRS and YFSETQ. The germline V and J ends were trimmed by 3 bases and 2 bases, with 11 bases remaining between them. This CDR3 spans 14 amino acids. The CDR3 DNA follows: TGCGCCAGCAGCTACGGACGGACAAACACTGAAGCTTTCTTT. It yields the protein CASSYGRTNTEAFF.

This clonotype came up a few times. J is TRBJ1-1 and V is TRBV20-1; D not resolved. The V end lost 7 bases, the J end lost 1 base, and 22 bases lay between the germline ends. Germline assignment: CDR1 DFQATT and CDR2 SNEGSKA (reference sequence). CDR3 length equals 16 residues. CDR3 region: CSVPPSVRRTNTEAFF. CDR3 sequence (DNA): TGCAGTGTTCCACCTTCGGTGCGACGAACGAACACTGAAGCTTTCTTT.

There are many counts of this clonotype. V gene TRBV7-2 combines with J gene TRBJ1-2, with D unclear. This CDR3 is built from 12 residues. The germline V gene has CDR1 SGHTA and CDR2 FQGNSA. V gave up 6 bases and J gave up 4 bases, with 9 bases separating them. Written as DNA, the CDR3 is TGTGCCAGCAGACCGGACGGCTATGGCTACACCTTC. Residues: CASRPDGYGYTF. Filled out from reference TRBV7-2 and TRBJ1-2, the complete variable domain reads GAGVSQSPSNKVTEKGKDVELRCDPISGHTALYWYRQSLGQGLEFLIYFQGNSAPDKSGLPSDRFSAERTGGSVSTLTIQRTQQEDSAVYLCASRPDGYGYTFGSGTRLTVV.